These T cell receptor beta chains were read from a single sample in a study of tumor-infiltrating lymphocytes in primary liver carcinoma. Using its own MiXCR run on the multiplex PCR reads, TCRdb lists one record per CDR3 protein. The sample has roughly 55,000 distinct CDR3 sequences, 71% seen once. The sample was liver tumor tissue from sampling region 2. The receptor set was obtained from a man between 35 and 55 years old with primary liver carcinoma and hepatitis B virus infection. The CDR3 runs from the conserved cysteine through the conserved F or W. The order of the fields is clone size, V gene, J gene, D gene, CDR3 protein, CDR3 DNA. The D gene is left open where the match is weak. Not all rows give a size; the values are once, few, many and, for expanded clones, a class.

>.|TRBV10-3|TRBJ1-2|.
CAISEVSSQEVYGYTF
TGTGCCATCAGTGAGGTTTCGTCCCAGGAAGTCTATGGCTACACCTTC
>few|TRBV7-6|TRBJ2-7|.
CASSSLTGSGSYEQYF
TGTGCCAGCAGCTCGCTTACAGGGTCGGGCTCCTACGAGCAGTACTTC
>many|TRBV28|TRBJ2-7|TRBD1
CASSLGGQGSSEQYF
TGTGCCAGCAGTTTGGGGGGACAGGGCTCCTCCGAGCAGTACTTC
>once|TRBV6-5|TRBJ2-7|.
CASSSLQSVTSGTDEQYF
TGTGCCAGCAGTTCACTCCAGTCTGTGACTAGTGGGACGGACGAGCAGTACTTC
>.|TRBV12-3/TRBV12-4|TRBJ2-5|.
CASGRQETRETQYF
TGTGCCAGCGGTCGACAGGAGACACGAGAGACCCAGTACTTC
>.|TRBV7-8|TRBJ1-2|TRBD1
CASSQNLGTGTDGYAF
TGTGCCAGCAGCCAAAACCTGGGGACAGGGACTGATGGCTACGCCTTC
>.|TRBV5-5|TRBJ2-1|TRBD2
CVNSSRLAIGYYNEQFF
TGTGTCAACAGCTCGAGACTAGCCATCGGTTACTACAATGAGCAGTTCTTC
>.|TRBV15|TRBJ2-5|TRBD1
CATSNWSGGEEIQYF
TGTGCCACCAGCAACTGGTCAGGGGGTGAAGAGATCCAGTACTTC
>few|TRBV28|TRBJ1-2|.
CASSDGTSFNGYTF
TGTGCCAGCAGTGACGGGACAAGCTTTAATGGCTACACCTTC
>many|TRBV2|TRBJ1-1|.
CASSEGRRNTEAFF
TGTGCCAGCAGTGAAGGACGGCGGAACACTGAAGCTTTCTTT
>.|TRBV6-6|TRBJ2-4|.
CDNTPGTQLAQYF
TGTGACAACACTCCCGGGACACAACTCGCTCAGTACTTC
>.|TRBV6-5|TRBJ2-1|.
CASSYSGSGSQLMTEFF
TGTGCCAGCAGTTACTCGGGTAGTGGGAGTCAATTGATGACCGAGTTCTTC
>once|TRBV5-4|TRBJ2-5|.
CAISQKSGAGEAQYF
TGTGCCATCAGCCAAAAGAGCGGAGCTGGCGAGGCCCAGTACTTC
>.|TRBV6-5|TRBJ2-7|.
CASTFSTSYERYF
TGTGCCAGCACTTTCTCAACATCTTACGAGCGGTACTTC
>.|TRBV5-6|TRBJ2-1|.
CASSLRLGTLNEQFF
TGTGCCAGCAGCTTGCGGCTAGGGACCTTAAATGAGCAGTTCTTC
>.|TRBV6-1|TRBJ1-2|.
CAISEGGGYGYTF
TGTGCCATCAGTGAGGGGGGGGGATATGGCTACACCTTC
>.|TRBV4-1|TRBJ1-2|TRBD1
CASSQWDRNCGYAF
TGCGCCAGCAGCCAATGGGACAGGAACTGTGGCTACGCCTTC
>.|TRBV11-2|TRBJ2-3|TRBD2
CASGLASGSTDTQCF
TGTGCCAGCGGCTTGGCTAGCGGGAGCACAGATACGCAGTGTTTT
>.|TRBV4-1|TRBJ2-7|TRBD1
CASSQYRTGATLEQYF
TGCGCCAGCAGCCAATATCGGACAGGTGCCACCCTCGAGCAGTACTTC
>.|TRBV5-1|TRBJ1-2|TRBD1
CTSRLDRNYGYTF
TGCACCAGCAGGTTGGACAGGAACTATGGTTACACCTTC
>.|TRBV11-2|TRBJ2-3|TRBD2
CAISLPTSGKPTDTQYF
TGTGCCATAAGCCTGCCGACGAGCGGGAAGCCCACAGATACGCAGTATTTT
>many|TRBV11-2|TRBJ2-1|.
CASSLEVGAEQFF
TGTGCCAGCAGCTTAGAGGTGGGAGCTGAGCAGTTCTTC
>.|TRBV6-2/TRBV6-3|TRBJ2-5|.
CASSYSMVPRETKYF
TGTGCCAGCAGTTACTCGATGGTACCCCGGGAGACCAAGTACTTC
>.|TRBV5-1|TRBJ2-7|.
CASSFTGLNSYEQYF
TGCGCCAGCAGCTTCACAGGGTTAAATTCCTACGAGCAGTACTTC
>.|TRBV6-1|TRBJ2-7|TRBD2
CASSRTSDVFTCEQYF
TGTGCCAGCAGTCGGACTAGCGACGTCTTTACCTGCGAGCAGTACTTC
>.|TRBV7-8|TRBJ2-7|TRBD2
CASNLGSGGNYEQYF
TGTGCCAGCAACTTAGGTTCGGGAGGGAACTACGAGCAGTACTTT
>many|TRBV4-3|TRBJ2-1|.
CASSQGRTNNEQFF
TGCGCCAGCAGCCAGGGCAGGACCAACAATGAGCAGTTCTTC
>.|TRBV12-3/TRBV12-4|TRBJ2-3|.
CASSFTSALPNAQYF
TGTGCCAGCAGTTTTACTAGTGCTCTGCCAAATGCGCAGTATTTT
>.|TRBV6-6|TRBJ2-7|TRBD1
CVSRLPPTGAAEQYF
TGTGTCAGCAGACTCCCCCCGACAGGGGCGGCCGAGCAGTACTTC
>few|TRBV28|TRBJ1-1|.
CASSLEGGNTEAFF
TGTGCCAGCAGCCTGGAGGGAGGGAACACTGAAGCTTTCTTT
>.|TRBV12-3/TRBV12-4|TRBJ2-5|TRBD2
CTSTETSGKKETQYF
TGTACCAGCACGGAGACTAGCGGGAAGAAAGAAACCCAGTACTTC
>.|TRBV6-6|TRBJ2-6|.
CASTHSGANVLTF
TGTGCCAGTACTCACTCTGGGGCCAACGTCCTGACTTTC
>.|TRBV29-1|TRBJ2-5|.
CSVGLPMETQYF
TGCAGTGTGGGCCTTCCGATGGAGACCCAGTACTTC
>.|TRBV11-1|TRBJ2-5|.
CASSLPPEARKDFQDTQYF
TGTGCCAGCAGCCTGCCCCCGGAGGCCAGGAAGGACTTCCAAGATACCCAGTACTTC
>.|TRBV9|TRBJ2-7|.
CANSAGTRDYEQYF
TGTGCCAACAGTGCCGGGACACGTGATTACGAGCAGTACTTC
>.|TRBV29-1|TRBJ2-1|TRBD2
CSIGLAGGFYNEHFF
TGCAGCATTGGACTAGCGGGAGGGTTCTACAATGAGCACTTCTTC
>many|TRBV5-4|TRBJ2-1|TRBD2
CASSLQRLAVNNEQFF
TGTGCCAGCAGCTTGCAAAGACTAGCGGTAAACAATGAGCAGTTCTTC
>.|TRBV5-4|TRBJ2-7|TRBD2
CASSLAGGIHEQYF
TGTGCCAGCAGCTTGGCGGGAGGGATCCACGAGCAGTACTTC
>few|TRBV20-1|TRBJ2-1|TRBD1
CSARLTGSSYSEQFF
TGCAGTGCTAGATTGACAGGGAGCTCCTACAGTGAGCAGTTCTTC
>.|TRBV29-1|TRBJ1-5|.
CSVGTREQPQHF
TGCAGCGTTGGGACAAGGGAACAGCCCCAGCATTTT
>few|TRBV24-1|TRBJ2-2|TRBD1
CATSAQGQGSELFF
TGTGCCACCAGTGCTCAGGGACAGGGTTCGGAACTATTTTTT
>once|TRBV11-2|TRBJ2-5|.
CTGSLVSGSKETQYF
TGTACTGGCAGCTTAGTGTCGGGATCGAAAGAGACCCAGTACTTC
>.|TRBV4-1|TRBJ1-2|.
CASSQGDMKYAYTF
TGCGCCAGCAGCCAAGGGGACATGAAGTATGCCTACACCTTC
>.|TRBV11-2|TRBJ2-5|.
CASSLGGTVLETQYF
TGTGCCAGCAGCTTAGGGGGTACAGTGTTAGAGACCCAGTACTTC
>.|TRBV4-3|TRBJ2-3|.
CASSHKMGFYGTDTQYF
TGCGCCAGCAGCCATAAGATGGGTTTTTACGGCACAGATACGCAGTATTTT